This TCR beta chain was sequenced for a study of cytomegalovirus exposure and HLA in healthy donors. Study-level background: In a previous analysis, 100 million to 140 million unique TCR beta sequences were found from 150 million to 200 million T cells.

Both 60 Vbeta primers and 13 Jbeta primers went into the PCR. Clones were sequenced by immunoSEQ multiplex PCR, and TCRdb holds only the in-frame ones, with some missing. The top ten clones hold approximately 4% of a sample with more than 95,000 clones, roughly 80% of them seen once. CDR3 length: 13 amino acids. From germline, CDR1 is SGHNT and CDR2 YYREEE (reference sequence). Trimming shortened V by 4 bases and J by 1 base, and 8 bases separated the two germline ends. The receptor comes from a man aged 50 to 60 in good health and CMV-seropositive. Material for sequencing was PBMCs. The chain employs TRBV5-4 and TRBJ1-2; D may be TRBD1 (5 bases). Here the CDR3 reads CASSLQDNYGYTF. The CDR3 bases are TGTGCCAGCAGCCTACAGGATAACTATGGCTACACCTTC.